Listed here are 25 T cell receptor beta chains from one sample, sequenced in a study of Ad26.COV2.S vaccination and SARS-CoV-2 variants. Measured with immunoSEQ multiplex PCR; TCRdb has only the in-frame clones, and not every one. The repertoire consists of about 350,000 clones, with about 92% occurring once and the leading ten covering 3.9%. Sequenced material: peripheral blood, taken after recovery from COVID-19. The source of these receptors is a human donor who had recovered from COVID-19.

The V gene is TRBV19, the J gene TRBJ2-3; TRBD1 aligns across 9 bases. V gave up 5 bases and J gave up 6 bases; unmatched junction bases: 12. This CDR3 is built from 16 residues. Germline V gives CDR1 LNHDA, CDR2 SQIVND (reference sequence). CDR3 in amino acids: CASSPSGQGIADTQYF. DNA of the CDR3: TGTGCCAGTAGTCCGTCGGGACAGGGAATCGCTGATACGCAGTATTTT.

The chain uses TRBV7-6 and TRBJ2-5; 11 positions match TRBD1. The germline V gene encodes CDR1 SGHVS and CDR2 FNYEAQ. The CDR3 length is 16 residues. V dropped 4 bases and J dropped 1; count of bases not matched to a gene: 5. This CDR3 reads CASSWGTGGFQETQYF. CDR3 sequence (DNA): TGTGCCAGCAGCTGGGGGACAGGGGGTTTCCAAGAGACCCAGTACTTC.

This chain connects TRBV5-6 to TRBJ1-2, with TRBD1 matching 9 bases. CDR3 length equals 16 residues. V was pared by 1 base and J by 5 bases, with 9 bases of the junction left unmatched. The germline V gene has CDR1 SGHDT and CDR2 YYEEEE. The CDR3 sequence: CASSLSVSGTGYGYTF. CDR3 DNA: TGTGCCAGCAGCTTGTCTGTTTCCGGGACAGGGTATGGCTACACCTTC.

This chain connects TRBV11-2 to TRBJ2-3; D is perhaps TRBD1 (6 bases). V gave up 5 bases and J gave up 6 bases, with 15 bases separating them. CDR3 length equals 14 residues. Germline assignment: CDR1 SGHAT and CDR2 FQNNGV. The CDR3 DNA is TGTGCCAGCAGCCCTGTTGGGGGCCTGGATACGCAGTATTTT. Protein sequence: CASSPVGGLDTQYF.

The chain employs TRBV9 and TRBJ2-1; 12 positions match TRBD2. Per the germline V gene, CDR1 is SGDLS and CDR2 is YYNGEE. The CDR3 spans 16 residues. V gave up 0 bases and J gave up 10 bases; unmatched junction bases: 8. Here the CDR3 reads CASSVGPSGGAVEQFF. The CDR3 DNA reads TGTGCCAGCAGCGTAGGCCCTAGCGGGGGGGCCGTAGAGCAGTTCTTC.

This chain links TRBV19 with TRBJ1-2, with 8 bases matching TRBD1. J was trimmed by 2 bases and V by 0 bases; bases with no gene match: 2. The germline V gene has CDR1 LNHDA and CDR2 SQIVND (reference sequence). This CDR3 spans 15 amino acids. The CDR3 spells CASSIETGGNYGYTF. CDR3 bases: TGTGCCAGTAGTATAGAAACAGGGGGGAACTATGGCTACACCTTC.

This chain connects TRBV2 to TRBJ2-7; 8 bases agree with TRBD1. This CDR3 has 13 amino acids. Trimming removed 5 bases from V and 7 bases from J; junction bases left unmatched: 7. From germline, CDR1 is SNHLY and CDR2 FYNNEI. The CDR3 is CASSLRTGSEQYF. In DNA form, the CDR3 reads TGTGCCAGCAGTCTTCGGACAGGGTCGGAGCAGTACTTC.

V gene TRBV6-6 combines with J gene TRBJ1-4; a weak D match, TRBD1 (6 bases). The CDR3 runs 14 residues. Trimming cost V 5 bases and J 8 bases, with 15 bases left between them. Germline lookup yields CDR1 MNHNY and CDR2 SVGAGI (reference sequence). The CDR3 protein is CASSPGEVNEKLFF. In DNA, the CDR3 is TGTGCCAGCAGTCCAGGGGAAGTTAACGAAAAACTGTTTTTT.

The V call is TRBV9, the J call TRBJ1-2; the D is unclear. This CDR3 spans 13 amino acids. Germline V gene lookup returns CDR1 SGDLS and CDR2 YYNGEE. V lost 0 bases to trimming and J lost 5 bases, with 8 bases between them. This CDR3 is CASSVDREYGYTF. For the CDR3, the DNA is TGTGCCAGCAGCGTAGACCGGGAATATGGCTACACCTTC.

The CDR3 protein is CASSLLRTGNEKLFF. Here the CDR3 DNA reads TGTGCCAGCAGCCTCCTTCGGACAGGGAATGAAAAACTGTTTTTT. This rearrangement joins TRBV3-1 (or the pseudogene TRBV3-2) to TRBJ1-4, with TRBD1 identical over 8 bases. V trimming: 4 bases; J trimming: 5 bases; junction bases outside the gene matches: 6. There are 15 residues in the CDR3. Looked up from germline, CDR1 is LGHDT and CDR2 is YNNKEL (reference sequence).

Concerning this clone itself: Additional DNA sequences in this sample encode the identical CDR3. The V and J genes are TRBV11-2 and TRBJ2-5, with 14 nucleotides matching TRBD2. CDR1 SGHAT and CDR2 FQNNGV come from the germline V gene. The CDR3 runs 17 residues. The V segment lost 5 bases and the J segment 4 bases; nucleotides outside the gene matches: 9. This chain's CDR3 is CASSPRLAGGPGETQYF. The DNA for the CDR3 is TGTGCCAGCAGCCCGCGACTAGCGGGGGGGCCCGGAGAGACCCAGTACTTC.

This clone was picked up a small number of times. This chain joins TRBV7-9 and TRBJ1-6, with 9 bases fitting TRBD1. Germline-derived CDR1 and CDR2 are SEHNR and FQNEAQ (reference sequence). The length of the CDR3 is 16 residues. V shed 0 bases and J 8 bases; nucleotides not matched to a gene: 5. In nucleotides, the CDR3 is TGTGCCAGCAGCTTAGCCAGGGACAGGGTTTATTCACCCCTCCACTTT. Its translation: CASSLARDRVYSPLHF.

This clone is a singleton in its sample. V usage is TRBV5-4 and J usage is TRBJ1-1; D not resolved. Between the trimmed V and J ends, which lost 0 bases and 0 bases, there was a span of 6 bases. The CDR3 is made up of 14 amino acids. CDR1 and CDR2 (germline): SGHNT, YYREEE (reference sequence). The CDR3 is CASSLETLNTEAFF. The CDR3 DNA is TGTGCCAGCAGCTTGGAAACATTGAACACTGAAGCTTTCTTT.

The rearrangement uses TRBV2 and TRBJ2-2; possibly TRBD1 or TRBD2 for D (7 bases each). Germline V CDR1 and CDR2: SNHLY, FYNNEI. Trimming pared 3 bases from V and 0 bases from J, leaving 14 bases between. The CDR3 spans 17 residues. This chain's CDR3 is CASSDRAGGANTGELFF. CDR3 DNA: TGTGCCAGCAGTGACAGGGCAGGGGGGGCGAACACCGGGGAGCTGTTTTTT.

Comments on this clone: The same CDR3 also results from other DNA sequences found in this sample. V and J are TRBV10-3 and TRBJ1-2; the D is unclear. This CDR3 is built from 13 residues. The V end was cut by 2 bases, the J end by 2 bases, with 6 bases between. Per germline, CDR1 ENHRY and CDR2 SYGVKD. The CDR3 reads CAISETLNYGYTF. The CDR3 DNA is TGTGCCATCAGTGAGACTCTCAACTATGGCTACACCTTC.

This clone was seen once. The chain has TRBV6-2 or TRBV6-3 and TRBJ1-2, with D possibly TRBD1 on 6 matching bases. Between the trimmed V and J ends, which lost 6 bases and 4 bases, there was a span of 18 bases. Germline loops: CDR1 MNHEY, CDR2 SVGEGT. CDR3 length: 15 amino acids. CDR3 bases: TGTGCCAGCAGCGAACCCCGGGACATCCGCTATGGCTACACCTTC. Amino acids: CASSEPRDIRYGYTF.

This chain links TRBV9 with TRBJ1-4; no clear D gene. The germline gives CDR1 SGDLS, CDR2 YYNGEE. The CDR3 loop spans 15 amino acids. Between the trimmed V and J ends, which lost 3 bases and 10 bases, there was a span of 19 bases. CDR3 sequence (DNA): TGTGCCAGCAGCGCAAGTAGTACTCCGGGTGCAAAACTGTTTTTT. Amino acid sequence: CASSASSTPGAKLFF.

The chain employs TRBV3-1 (or the pseudogene TRBV3-2) and TRBJ2-2; 9 bases are a match to TRBD1. Germline CDR1 reads LGHDT; CDR2 reads YNNKEL (reference sequence). The V segment lost 4 bases and the J segment 6 bases; nucleotides outside the gene matches: 6. The CDR3 sequence is 15 residues long. CDR3 residues: CASSPGDRVAGELFF. The CDR3 bases are TGTGCCAGCAGCCCAGGGGACAGGGTGGCCGGGGAGCTGTTTTTT.

This clone was picked up one time. This chain joins TRBV6-5 and TRBJ2-3; D is unresolved. The CDR3 sequence is 14 residues long. Per germline, CDR1 MNHEY and CDR2 SVGAGI. V was shortened by 0 bases and J by 2 bases, with 6 bases between the two germline ends. CDR3 DNA sequence: TGTGCCAGCAGTTACTCAACAGCCACAGATACGCAGTATTTT. As protein: CASSYSTATDTQYF.

This clone was picked up a small number of times. The J gene is TRBJ2-6, the V gene TRBV15; tentatively, D is TRBD2 (5 bases). The CDR3 contains 17 residues. The germline V gene encodes CDR1 LNHNV and CDR2 YYDKDF (reference sequence). Trimming removed 1 base from V and 0 bases from J, with 10 bases in between. This CDR3 is CATSRADGISGANVLTF. The CDR3 DNA sequence: TGTGCCACCAGCAGAGCGGACGGGATCTCTGGGGCCAACGTCCTGACTTTC.

V usage is TRBV21-1 and J usage is TRBJ1-1; TRBD1 is the table's D call, not checked against the DNA. TRBV21-1 is an annotated pseudogene. CDR3 length: 15 amino acids. CDR3 residues: CASSKRDRGATEAFF. The CDR3 nucleotides read TGTGCCAGCAGCAAAAGGGACAGGGGAGCCACTGAAGCTTTCTTT.

The chain links TRBV4-1 to TRBJ2-3; 9 positions match TRBD1. The V segment lost 0 bases and the J segment 3 bases; nucleotides outside the gene matches: 4. From germline, CDR1 is MGHRA and CDR2 YSYEKL. This CDR3 has 16 residues. The CDR3 spells CASSQDNRGQTDTQYF. Written as DNA, the CDR3 is TGCGCCAGCAGCCAAGATAACAGGGGGCAGACAGATACGCAGTATTTT.

The chain recombines TRBV12-3 or TRBV12-4 with TRBJ2-5; maybe TRBD1 (6 bases). The CDR3 is 13 residues long. The V end lost 6 bases, the J end lost 5 bases, and 13 bases lay between the germline ends. This CDR3 is CASSQTGRETQYF. CDR3 nucleotides: TGTGCCAGCAGCCAAACAGGGCGGGAGACCCAGTACTTC.

The genes are TRBV15 and TRBJ2-7; 9 bases line up with TRBD2. The ends lost 4 bases at V and 2 bases at J; junction bases unmatched: 0. This CDR3 is built from 13 residues. The germline CDR1 and CDR2 sequences are LNHNV and YYDKDF (reference sequence). The CDR3 DNA reads as TGTGCCACCAGCATAGCGGGGGCCTACGAGCAGTACTTC. Its protein is CATSIAGAYEQYF.

The V and J genes are TRBV7-2 and TRBJ2-5; D is ambiguous. Germline V lookup: CDR1 SGHTA, CDR2 FQGNSA. CDR3 length: 13 residues. V was cut by 1 base and J by 4 bases, with 7 bases left in between. CDR3 sequence reads: CASSLVQRETQYF. DNA for the CDR3: TGTGCCAGCAGCTTAGTACAGAGAGAGACCCAGTACTTC.